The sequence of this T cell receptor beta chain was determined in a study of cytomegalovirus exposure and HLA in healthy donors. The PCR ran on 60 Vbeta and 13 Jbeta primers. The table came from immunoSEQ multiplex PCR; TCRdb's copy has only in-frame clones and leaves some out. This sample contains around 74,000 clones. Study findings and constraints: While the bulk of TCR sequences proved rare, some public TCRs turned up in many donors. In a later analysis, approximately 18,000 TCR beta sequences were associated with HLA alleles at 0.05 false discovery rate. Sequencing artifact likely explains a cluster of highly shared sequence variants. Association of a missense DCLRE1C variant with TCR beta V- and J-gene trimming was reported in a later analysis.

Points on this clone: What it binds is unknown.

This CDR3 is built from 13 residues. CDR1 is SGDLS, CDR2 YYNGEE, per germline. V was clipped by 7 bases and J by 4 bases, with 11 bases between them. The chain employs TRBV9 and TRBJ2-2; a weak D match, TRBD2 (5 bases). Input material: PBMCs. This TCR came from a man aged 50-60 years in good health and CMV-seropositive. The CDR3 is CASRGIGTGELFF. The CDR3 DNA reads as TGTGCCAGCCGGGGAATTGGCACCGGGGAGCTGTTTTTT.